The T cell receptor beta chain described here comes from a study of breast tumors, draining lymph nodes, adjacent tissues. For this clonotype: Its cognate antigen is unknown.

Losses at the gene ends were 2 bases for V and 5 bases for J; bases not matched to a gene: 3. This CDR3 has 15 residues. The germline gives CDR1 MNHEY, CDR2 SMNVEV (reference sequence). TCRdb re-called the multiplex PCR reads with MiXCR, one entry per CDR3 protein. The table shows 90,000 to 120,000 distinct CDR3 sequences, with 21% occurring only once. Study-level results: Luminal-like breast cancer showed significantly higher tumor–nontumor repertoire similarity than basal-like. The lymph node origin of tumor T cells was framed as consistent with a hypothesis, not demonstrated. Most tumor T cells seemingly derive from lymph node, then expand in tumor.

Axillary draining lymph nodes of breast cancer patients supplied the node samples. This TCR came from a female donor with breast cancer. Some clones in this sample may be carry-over from other donors' samples. The chain recombines TRBV27 with TRBJ2-1, with 10 bases matching TRBD2. Specimen: axillary lymph node tissue. CDR3 coding DNA: TGTGCCAGCAGTTTACTAGCGGGGGTGAACAATGAGCAGTTCTTC. Its protein is CASSLLAGVNNEQFF.